These 12 T cell receptor beta chains were all obtained from the same sample, sequenced in a study of T cells in Graves' hyperthyroidism and ophthalmopathy. Regions amplified from RNA transcripts were the TCR beta CDR3 regions. A set of HTBI primers served as the primers for a first-round RT-PCR of the TCR CDR3. Each CDR3 protein gets one entry after TCRdb re-called the multiplex PCR reads with MiXCR. The sample yields approximately 700,000 distinct CDR3 sequences, nearly 45% seen once. Sequencing input: peripheral blood or thyroid tissue (not recorded which). The receptors were sampled from an adult man with Graves' disease, either hyperthyroidism or ophthalmopathy (not recorded which).

The rearrangement uses TRBV12-3 or TRBV12-4 and TRBJ2-5; D possibly corresponds to TRBD1 (5 bases). Trimming stripped 6 bases from V and 1 base from J, with 12 bases between. The CDR3 is 14 amino acids. The CDR3 is CASRRTSTQETQYF. CDR3 nucleotides: TGTGCCAGCAGGAGGACATCCACCCAAGAGACCCAGTACTTC.

The rearrangement links TRBV12-5 to TRBJ1-5, with 8 nucleotides matching TRBD1. CDR1 and CDR2 (germline): LGHNT, FRNRAP. The V segment lost 5 bases and the J segment 0 bases; nucleotides outside the gene matches: 6. The CDR3 consists of 16 residues. The CDR3 reads CASGTQGAPSNQPQHF. CDR3 nucleotides: TGTGCTAGTGGTACTCAGGGGGCCCCTAGCAATCAGCCCCAGCATTTT. Full variable domain (outside the CDR3, taken from reference TRBV12-5 and TRBJ1-5): DARVTQTPRHKVTEMGQEVTMRCQPILGHNTVFWYRQTMMQGLELLAYFRNRAPLDDSGMPKDRFSAEMPDATLATLKIQPSEPRDSAVYFCASGTQGAPSNQPQHFGDGTRLSIL.

This chain links TRBV11-2 with TRBJ1-3; D perhaps matches TRBD1 (5 bases). The V end was cut by 9 bases, the J end by 0 bases, with 21 bases between. The CDR3 length is 17 residues. Germline CDR1 SGHAT, CDR2 FQNNGV. CDR3 region: CASIHPQGRFSGNTIYF. CDR3 sequence (DNA): TGTGCCAGTATCCACCCCCAGGGACGCTTCTCTGGAAACACCATATATTTT. Full variable domain (missing parts from reference TRBV11-2 and TRBJ1-3): EAGVAQSPRYKIIEKRQSVAFWCNPISGHATLYWYQQILGQGPKLLIQFQNNGVVDDSQLPKDRFSAERLKGVDSTLKIQPAKLEDSAVYLCASIHPQGRFSGNTIYFGEGSWLTVV.

The CDR3 DNA reads TGTGCCAGCAGCGGCCGGACAGGGGCGAGCACTGAAGCTTTCTTT. Translating it yields CASSGRTGASTEAFF. The chain combines TRBV11-3 with TRBJ1-1, with 9 bases identical to TRBD1. The CDR3 sequence is 15 residues long. V trimming: 5 bases; J trimming: 4 bases; junction bases outside the gene matches: 8. The germline V gene has CDR1 SGHNT and CDR2 YENEEA.

Notes on this clonotype: This may be a read error, as it is one base from a much larger clone. The J gene is TRBJ1-6, the V gene TRBV7-2; tentatively, D is TRBD1 (5 bases). Trimming cost V 6 bases and J 13 bases, with 16 bases left between them. The CDR3 is 13 residues long. From germline, CDR1 is SGHTA and CDR2 FQGNSA. The CDR3: CASSVAPRDPLHF. In DNA form, the CDR3 reads TGTGCCAGCAGTGTAGCACCAAGGGACCCCCTCCACTTT.

The table lists this clonotype with a few counts. V usage is TRBV20-1 and J usage is TRBJ1-5; no clear D gene. The CDR3 sequence is 9 residues long. Germline CDR1 is DFQATT and CDR2 is SNEGSKA (reference sequence). The V and J ends lost 3 bases and 6 bases respectively, with 0 bases between them. The chain's CDR3 is CSASQPQHF. CDR3 nucleotides: TGCAGTGCTAGTCAGCCCCAGCATTTT.

This clonotype was seen ten or more times. The CDR3 is CASSSSNEKLFF. DNA of the CDR3: TGTGCCAGCAGCTCCTCTAATGAAAAACTGTTTTTT. The V and J genes are TRBV12-3 or TRBV12-4 and TRBJ1-4; D unclear. V was trimmed by 6 bases and J by 3 bases, leaving 5 bases between them. This CDR3 spans 12 amino acids.

This clonotype was recorded at least ten times. The CDR3 region has the DNA TGCGCCAGCAGCTTGGCCGGGACAGGGATTAACACTGAAGCTTTCTTT. It yields the protein CASSLAGTGINTEAFF. The genes are TRBV5-1 and TRBJ1-1; 9 nucleotides agree with TRBD1. This CDR3 is built from 16 residues. Unmatched junction bases numbered 5, after V lost 0 bases and J lost 2 bases. In germline, CDR1 is SGHRS, CDR2 YFSETQ.

This clonotype has at least ten counts. The chain is built from TRBV10-3 and TRBJ1-1; D may be TRBD1 (5 bases). V was cut by 4 bases and J by 0 bases, with 9 bases left in between. This CDR3 contains 14 residues. The germline gives CDR1 ENHRY, CDR2 SYGVKD. The CDR3 sequence: CAISVDSMNTEAFF. CDR3 in DNA: TGTGCCATCAGTGTAGACAGCATGAACACTGAAGCTTTCTTT.

This clonotype turned up a few times. The chain couples TRBV7-8 to TRBJ1-3; no definite D call. The CDR3 contains 14 residues. Trimming took 5 bases from V and 2 from J, leaving 10 bases between them. Germline CDR1 reads SGHVS; CDR2 reads FQNEAQ. The CDR3 region has the DNA TGTGCCAGCAGCCAAGACTTGACTGGAAACACCATATATTTT. As protein: CASSQDLTGNTIYF.

CDR3 protein: CASSPGSLNTEAFF. The CDR3 nucleotides are TGCGCCAGCAGCCCCGGGTCTTTGAACACTGAAGCTTTCTTT. The gene calls are TRBV5-1 and TRBJ1-1; D ambiguous. The ends were cut back, 4 bases at V and 0 bases at J, with 10 bases in the middle. The CDR3 totals 14 residues. Germline-derived CDR1 and CDR2 are SGHRS and YFSETQ.

Only one count was recorded for this clonotype. V is TRBV2 and J is TRBJ2-7; no reliable D call. Trimming left V 0 bases short and J 7 bases short, with 10 bases between. The CDR3 spans 13 residues. Germline CDR1 reads SNHLY; CDR2 reads FYNNEI. CDR3 in amino acids: CASSEAHVQEQYF. CDR3 in DNA: TGTGCCAGCAGTGAAGCGCACGTACAAGAGCAGTACTTC. Using reference TRBV2 and TRBJ2-7 for the parts outside the CDR3, the full variable domain is EPEVTQTPSHQVTQMGQEVILRCVPISNHLYFYWYRQILGQKVEFLVSFYNNEISEKSEIFDDQFSVERPDGSNFTLKIRSTKLEDSAMYFCASSEAHVQEQYFGPGTRLTVT.